Listed below are T cell receptor beta chains from one sample, sequenced in a study of OX40 agonist ivuxolimab in advanced cancers. The protocol was immunoSEQ multiplex PCR, while the TCRdb copy is restricted to in-frame clones and leaves out a portion. The repertoire holds fewer than 70,000 clones, roughly 90% seen once, with more than 1% in the top ten. This specimen consisted of CD4+ or CD8+ T cells sorted from blood, obtained in a trial of the OX40 agonist ivuxolimab. The source of these receptors is an adult with an advanced solid tumor such as melanoma, head and neck, liver or kidney cancer. Both conserved end residues are part of each CDR3. A D gene is named only where the DNA matches it firmly. Expanded clones get a size class; other rows say once, few or many, or leave the size out.

abundance: -; d_gene: -; len: 10; j_gene: TRBJ1-2; v_gene: TRBV30; CDR3aa: CAWKPGGYTF; CDR3nt: TGTGCCTGGAAACCGGGGGGCTACACCTTC
abundance: -; d_gene: -; len: 11; j_gene: TRBJ1-1; v_gene: TRBV20-1; CDR3aa: CRAKGGTEAFF; CDR3nt: TGCAGGGCCAAAGGGGGCACTGAAGCTTTCTTT
abundance: -; d_gene: -; len: 13; j_gene: TRBJ1-2; v_gene: TRBV2; CDR3aa: CASSQDNNYGYTF; CDR3nt: TGTGCCAGCAGCCAGGACAATAACTATGGCTACACCTTC
abundance: -; d_gene: TRBD1; len: 12; j_gene: TRBJ1-2; v_gene: TRBV7-9; CDR3aa: CASSPTGYGYTF; CDR3nt: TGTGCCAGCAGCCCGACAGGGTACGGCTACACCTTC
abundance: once; d_gene: -; len: 13; j_gene: TRBJ2-6; v_gene: TRBV6-5; CDR3aa: CASIMDSRNVLTF; CDR3nt: TGTGCCAGCATAATGGACAGCCGAAACGTCCTGACTTTC
abundance: -; d_gene: -; len: 14; j_gene: TRBJ1-6; v_gene: TRBV11-2; CDR3aa: CASRETARFSPLHF; CDR3nt: TGTGCCAGCAGGGAGACAGCAAGGTTTTCACCCCTCCACTTT
abundance: -; d_gene: -; len: 13; j_gene: TRBJ1-3; v_gene: TRBV6-6; CDR3aa: CASSASSGNTIYF; CDR3nt: TGTGCCAGCAGTGCGAGCTCTGGAAACACCATATATTTT
abundance: -; d_gene: TRBD1; len: 15; j_gene: TRBJ2-1; v_gene: TRBV4-2; CDR3aa: CASSRRDRGLDEQFF; CDR3nt: TGTGCCAGCAGCCGCCGGGACAGGGGGCTGGATGAGCAGTTCTTC
abundance: -; d_gene: -; len: 12; j_gene: TRBJ1-2; v_gene: TRBV11-2; CDR3aa: CASSPNNYGYTF; CDR3nt: TGTGCCAGCAGCCCCAACAACTATGGCTACACCTTC
abundance: -; d_gene: TRBD2; len: 17; j_gene: TRBJ2-1; v_gene: TRBV2; CDR3aa: CASRSGPGTSGGNEQFF; CDR3nt: TGTGCCAGCAGATCCGGACCAGGGACTAGCGGGGGAAATGAGCAGTTCTTC
abundance: -; d_gene: -; len: 18; j_gene: TRBJ1-6; v_gene: TRBV19; CDR3aa: CASSFIRASSSYNSPLHF; CDR3nt: TGTGCCAGTAGCTTCATCAGGGCATCTAGCTCCTATAATTCACCCCTCCACTTT
abundance: -; d_gene: TRBD1; len: 14; j_gene: TRBJ1-1; v_gene: TRBV6-4; CDR3aa: CASSVQGEMGEAFF; CDR3nt: TGTGCCAGCAGTGTACAGGGGGAGATGGGTGAAGCTTTCTTT